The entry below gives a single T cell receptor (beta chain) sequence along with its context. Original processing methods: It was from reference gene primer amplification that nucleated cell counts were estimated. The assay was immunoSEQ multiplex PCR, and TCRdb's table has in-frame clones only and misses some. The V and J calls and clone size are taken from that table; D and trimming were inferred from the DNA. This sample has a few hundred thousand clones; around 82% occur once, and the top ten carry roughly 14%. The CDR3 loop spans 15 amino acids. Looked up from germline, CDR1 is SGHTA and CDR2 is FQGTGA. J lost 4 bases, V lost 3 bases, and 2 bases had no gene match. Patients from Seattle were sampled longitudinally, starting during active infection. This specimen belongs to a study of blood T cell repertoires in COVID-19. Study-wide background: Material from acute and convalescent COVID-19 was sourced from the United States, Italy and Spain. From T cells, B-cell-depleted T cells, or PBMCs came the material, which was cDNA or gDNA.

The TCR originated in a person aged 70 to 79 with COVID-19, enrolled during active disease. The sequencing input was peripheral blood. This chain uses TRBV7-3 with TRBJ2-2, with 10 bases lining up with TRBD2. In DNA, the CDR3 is TGTGCCAGCAGCTTCACTAGCGGGGTCACCGGGGAGCTGTTTTTT. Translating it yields CASSFTSGVTGELFF.